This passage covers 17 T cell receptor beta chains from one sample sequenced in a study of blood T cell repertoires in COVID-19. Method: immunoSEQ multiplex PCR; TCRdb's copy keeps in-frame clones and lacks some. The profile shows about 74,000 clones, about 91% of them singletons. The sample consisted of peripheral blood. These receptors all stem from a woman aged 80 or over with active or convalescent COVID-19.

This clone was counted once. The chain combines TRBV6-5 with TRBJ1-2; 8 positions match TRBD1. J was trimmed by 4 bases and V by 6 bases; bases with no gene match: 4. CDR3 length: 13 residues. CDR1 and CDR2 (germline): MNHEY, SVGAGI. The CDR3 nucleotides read TGTGCCAGCAGCATACAGGGGGGCTATGGCTACACCTTC. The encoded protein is CASSIQGGYGYTF.

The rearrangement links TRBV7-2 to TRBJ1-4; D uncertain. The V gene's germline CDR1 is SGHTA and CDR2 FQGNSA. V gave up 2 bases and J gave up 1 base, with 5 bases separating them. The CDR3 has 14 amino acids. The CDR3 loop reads CASSLSLTNEKLFF. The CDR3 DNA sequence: TGTGCCAGCAGCTTATCCTTAACTAATGAAAAACTGTTTTTT.

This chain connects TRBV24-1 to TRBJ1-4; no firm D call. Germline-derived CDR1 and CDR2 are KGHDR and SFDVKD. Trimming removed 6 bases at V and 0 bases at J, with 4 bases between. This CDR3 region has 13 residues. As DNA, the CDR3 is TGTGCCACCAGTCGGGCAACTAATGAAAAACTGTTTTTT. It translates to CATSRATNEKLFF.

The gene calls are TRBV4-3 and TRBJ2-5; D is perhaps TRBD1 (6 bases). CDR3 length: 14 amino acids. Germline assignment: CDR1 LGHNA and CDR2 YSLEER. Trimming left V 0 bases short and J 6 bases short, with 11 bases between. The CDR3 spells CASSQDRGYQTQYF. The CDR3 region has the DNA TGCGCCAGCAGCCAAGATAGGGGGTATCAGACCCAGTACTTC.

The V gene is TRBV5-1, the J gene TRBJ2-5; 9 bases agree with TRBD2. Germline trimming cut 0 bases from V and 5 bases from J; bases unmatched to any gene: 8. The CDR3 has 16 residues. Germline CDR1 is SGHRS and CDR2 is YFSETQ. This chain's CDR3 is CASSLGFASGMETQYF. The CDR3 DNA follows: TGCGCCAGCAGCTTGGGGTTCGCTAGCGGGATGGAGACCCAGTACTTC. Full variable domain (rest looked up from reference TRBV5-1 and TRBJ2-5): KAGVTQTPRYLIKTRGQQVTLSCSPISGHRSVSWYQQTPGQGLQFLFEYFSETQRNKGNFPGRFSGRQFSNSRSEMNVSTLELGDSALYLCASSLGFASGMETQYFGPGTRLLVL.

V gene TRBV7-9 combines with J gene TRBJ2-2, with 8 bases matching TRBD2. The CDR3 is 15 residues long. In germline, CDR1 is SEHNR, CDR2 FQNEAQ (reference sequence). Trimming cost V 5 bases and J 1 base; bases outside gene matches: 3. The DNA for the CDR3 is TGTGCCAGCAGCCAAAGCGGGAGGAACACCGGGGAGCTGTTTTTT. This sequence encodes CASSQSGRNTGELFF.

In DNA form, the CDR3 reads TGTGCCGCAGGGGCCCCGACAGGGGTTGGCTACACCTTC. Its protein product is CAAGAPTGVGYTF. This chain links TRBV2 with TRBJ1-2; 8 nucleotides align to TRBD1. The CDR3 consists of 13 residues. Trimming took 11 bases from V and 7 from J; bases not matched to a gene: 12. The germline CDR1 and CDR2 sequences are SNHLY and FYNNEI.

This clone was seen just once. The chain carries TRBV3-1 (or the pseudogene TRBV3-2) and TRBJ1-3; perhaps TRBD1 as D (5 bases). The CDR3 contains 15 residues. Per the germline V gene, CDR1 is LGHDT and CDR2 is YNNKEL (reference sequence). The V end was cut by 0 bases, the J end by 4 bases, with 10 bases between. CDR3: CASSQEGTWGNTIYF. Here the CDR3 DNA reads TGTGCCAGCAGCCAAGAGGGGACTTGGGGAAACACCATATATTTT.

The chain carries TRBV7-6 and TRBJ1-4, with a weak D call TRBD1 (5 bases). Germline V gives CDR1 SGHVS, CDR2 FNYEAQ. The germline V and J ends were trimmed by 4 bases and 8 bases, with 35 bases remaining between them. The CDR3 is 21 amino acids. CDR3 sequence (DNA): TGTGCCAGCAGCTCATCCGAGAAAGACAGCCGCCGATACCGAGTACCCGAAAAACTGTTTTTT. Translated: CASSSSEKDSRRYRVPEKLFF.

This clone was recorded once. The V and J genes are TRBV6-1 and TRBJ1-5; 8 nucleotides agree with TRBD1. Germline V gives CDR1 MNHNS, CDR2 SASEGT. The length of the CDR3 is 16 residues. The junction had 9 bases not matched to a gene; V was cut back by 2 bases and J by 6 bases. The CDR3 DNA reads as TGTGCCAGCAGTGAAAGGACAGGGAGGCCCGGTCAGCCCCAGCATTTT. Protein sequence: CASSERTGRPGQPQHF.

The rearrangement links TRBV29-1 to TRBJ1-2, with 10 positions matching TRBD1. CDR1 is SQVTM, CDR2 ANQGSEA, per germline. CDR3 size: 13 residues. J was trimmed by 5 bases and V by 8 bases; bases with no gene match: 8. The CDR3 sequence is CSLRQGAEYGYTF. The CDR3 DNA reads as TGCAGCTTGAGACAGGGGGCTGAATATGGCTACACCTTC.

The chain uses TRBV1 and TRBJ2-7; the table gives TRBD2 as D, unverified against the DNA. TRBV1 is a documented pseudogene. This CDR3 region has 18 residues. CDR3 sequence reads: CTSSRTRGYRHPSHEQYF. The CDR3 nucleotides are TGCACCAGCAGCCGCACGCGGGGATATAGGCATCCCTCCCACGAGCAGTACTTC.

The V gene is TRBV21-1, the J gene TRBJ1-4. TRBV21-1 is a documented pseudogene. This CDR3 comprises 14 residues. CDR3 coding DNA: TGTGCCAACGAGACAGGCGGGGGGAGAGAAAAACTGTTTTTT. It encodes CANETGGGREKLFF.

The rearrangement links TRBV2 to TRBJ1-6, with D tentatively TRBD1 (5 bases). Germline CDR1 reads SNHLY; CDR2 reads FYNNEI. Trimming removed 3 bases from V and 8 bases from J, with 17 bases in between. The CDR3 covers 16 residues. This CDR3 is CASSDETRTIYSPLHF. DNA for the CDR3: TGTGCCAGCAGTGACGAAACAAGGACAATCTATTCACCCCTCCACTTT.

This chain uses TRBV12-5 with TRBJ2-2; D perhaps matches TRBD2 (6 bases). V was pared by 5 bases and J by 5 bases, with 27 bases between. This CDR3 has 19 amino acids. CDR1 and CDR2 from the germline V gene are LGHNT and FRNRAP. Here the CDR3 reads CASGLPDGGPGGVTGELFF. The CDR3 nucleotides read TGTGCTAGTGGTCTCCCCGACGGGGGACCCGGAGGGGTAACCGGGGAGCTGTTTTTT.

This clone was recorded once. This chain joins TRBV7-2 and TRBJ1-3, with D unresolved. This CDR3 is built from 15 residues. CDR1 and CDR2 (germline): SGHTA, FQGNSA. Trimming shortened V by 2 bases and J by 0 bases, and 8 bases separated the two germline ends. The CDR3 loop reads CASSLRSSSGNTIYF. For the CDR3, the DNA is TGTGCCAGCAGCTTAAGGAGTAGCTCTGGAAACACCATATATTTT. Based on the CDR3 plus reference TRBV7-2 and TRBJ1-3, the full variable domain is GAGVSQSPSNKVTEKGKDVELRCDPISGHTALYWYRQSLGQGLEFLIYFQGNSAPDKSGLPSDRFSAERTGGSVSTLTIQRTQQEDSAVYLCASSLRSSSGNTIYFGEGSWLTVV.

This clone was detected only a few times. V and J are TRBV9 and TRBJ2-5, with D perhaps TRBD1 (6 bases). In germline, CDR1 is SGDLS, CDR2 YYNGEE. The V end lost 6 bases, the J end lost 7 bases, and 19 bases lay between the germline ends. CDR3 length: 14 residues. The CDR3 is CASTPGQDRRTQYF. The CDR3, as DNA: TGTGCCAGCACCCCGGGACAAGATAGGAGGACCCAGTACTTC.